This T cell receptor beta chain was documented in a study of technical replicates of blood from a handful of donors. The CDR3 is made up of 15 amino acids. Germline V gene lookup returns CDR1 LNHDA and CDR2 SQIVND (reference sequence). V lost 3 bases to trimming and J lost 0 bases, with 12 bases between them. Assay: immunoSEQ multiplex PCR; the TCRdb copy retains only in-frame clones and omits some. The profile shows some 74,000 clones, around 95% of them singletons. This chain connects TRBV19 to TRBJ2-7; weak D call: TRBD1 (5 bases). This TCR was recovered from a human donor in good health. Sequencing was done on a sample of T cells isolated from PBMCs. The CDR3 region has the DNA TGTGCCAGTAGTATTACTTCCAGGGCCTCCTACGAGCAGTACTTC. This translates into CASSITSRASYEQYF.